These 18 T cell receptor beta chains were all obtained from the same sample, sequenced in a study of blood T cell repertoires in COVID-19. The repertoire was sequenced with immunoSEQ multiplex PCR; TCRdb's copy has only in-frame clones and lacks some. This table has about 220,000 clones, 82% appearing once. The specimen sequenced was peripheral blood. The receptors derive from a woman aged 80 or over with acute or convalescent COVID-19.

The genes are TRBV21-1 and TRBJ2-1; the DNA was not used to check the table's D call, TRBD2. TRBV21-1 is recorded as a pseudogene. The length of the CDR3 is 18 residues. The CDR3 DNA reads as TGTGCCAGCAGCCCGCGACTGACTAGCGGGGGGGCCCCGAATGAGCAGTTCTTC. Its translation is CASSPRLTSGGAPNEQFF.

This clone was seen once. V gene TRBV7-9 combines with J gene TRBJ1-5, with D tentatively TRBD1 (5 bases). With 1 base removed from V and 15 bases from J, the gap between germline ends came to 13 bases. The germline V gene encodes CDR1 SEHNR and CDR2 FQNEAQ (reference sequence). This CDR3 region has 12 residues. The CDR3 nucleotides read TGTGCCAGCAGCTTAGGGGGGGACCCTCCGCATTTT. Protein: CASSLGGDPPHF.

The chain is built from TRBV11-3 and TRBJ1-1, with D hard to call. Per germline, CDR1 SGHNT and CDR2 YENEEA. V was pared by 0 bases and J by 4 bases, with 12 bases between. The CDR3 totals 15 residues. The CDR3 here is CASSLDPSLTTEAFF. CDR3 in DNA: TGTGCCAGCAGCTTAGATCCGAGTCTTACCACTGAAGCTTTCTTT.

The CDR3 reads CASSENRGREKLFF. CDR3 sequence (DNA): TGTGCCAGCAGTGAAAACAGGGGTCGGGAAAAACTGTTTTTT. This chain uses TRBV6-1 with TRBJ1-4, with TRBD1 identical over 7 bases. The CDR3 contains 14 residues. J gave up 8 bases and V 2 bases, and 5 bases lay outside the gene matches. Germline V gives CDR1 MNHNS, CDR2 SASEGT.

The rearrangement uses TRBV18 and TRBJ2-5; unclear D gene. The CDR3 contains 12 residues. V dropped 6 bases and J dropped 5 bases, with 10 bases sitting between them. CDR1 and CDR2 (germline): KGHSH, LQKENI. DNA of the CDR3: TGTGCCAGCTCCAATCCCGGGGAGACCCAGTACTTC. Amino acids: CASSNPGETQYF.

The chain carries TRBV7-6 and TRBJ2-5; D gene uncertain. Trimming took off 1 base at V and 2 bases at J, with 11 bases between the two ends. Germline assignment: CDR1 SGHVS and CDR2 FNYEAQ. This CDR3 is built from 15 residues. Written as DNA, the CDR3 is TGTGCCAGCAGCTTAGAACCGGGTTTTCAAGAGACCCAGTACTTC. Translated, it gives CASSLEPGFQETQYF.

This clone has only a few counts. The V gene is TRBV9, the J gene TRBJ1-1; 9 bases agree with TRBD1. CDR3 size: 16 residues. The junction had 11 bases not matched to a gene; V was cut back by 4 bases and J by 4 bases. Germline CDR1 and CDR2: SGDLS and YYNGEE. For the CDR3, the DNA is TGTGCCAGCAGCACAACGCCCCGACAGGGGGGCACTGAAGCTTTCTTT. Amino acid sequence: CASSTTPRQGGTEAFF. Looking up the rest from reference TRBV9 and TRBJ1-1 gives the full variable domain: DSGVTQTPKHLITATGQRVTLRCSPRSGDLSVYWYQQSLDQGLQFLIQYYNGEERAKGNILERFSAQQFPDLHSELNLSSLELGDSALYFCASSTTPRQGGTEAFFGQGTRLTVV.

V is TRBV6-2 or TRBV6-3 and J is TRBJ2-3, with D possibly TRBD1 on 8 matching bases. Trimming removed 2 bases from V and 6 bases from J, with 21 bases in between. This CDR3 spans 17 amino acids. Germline V gene data show CDR1 as MNHEY and CDR2 as SVGEGT. The CDR3 region has the DNA TGTGCCAGCAGTTACGGGGAGGGACAGGCAAGACGCGATACGCAGTATTTT. Protein sequence: CASSYGEGQARRDTQYF.

The chain recombines TRBV7-2 with TRBJ1-6; 8 bases line up with TRBD1. The V segment lost 2 bases and the J segment 7 bases; nucleotides outside the gene matches: 1. The CDR3 loop spans 14 amino acids. In germline, CDR1 is SGHTA, CDR2 FQGNSA. The CDR3 nucleotides are TGTGCCAGCAGCTTAAACAGGGGGAATTCACCCCTCCACTTT. Translating it yields CASSLNRGNSPLHF. Full variable domain (missing parts from reference TRBV7-2 and TRBJ1-6): GAGVSQSPSNKVTEKGKDVELRCDPISGHTALYWYRQSLGQGLEFLIYFQGNSAPDKSGLPSDRFSAERTGGSVSTLTIQRTQQEDSAVYLCASSLNRGNSPLHFGNGTRLTVT.

The rearrangement links TRBV9 to TRBJ2-1; 11 bases line up with TRBD2. After removal of 4 bases from V and 1 base from J, the junction contained 1 base not matched to a gene. This CDR3 has 15 amino acids. Germline CDR1 is SGDLS and CDR2 is YYNGEE. The CDR3 is CASSIAGGSYNEQFF. Written as DNA, the CDR3 is TGTGCCAGCAGCATAGCGGGGGGGTCCTACAATGAGCAGTTCTTC. The variable domain in full, with the rest retrieved from reference TRBV9 and TRBJ2-1, is DSGVTQTPKHLITATGQRVTLRCSPRSGDLSVYWYQQSLDQGLQFLIQYYNGEERAKGNILERFSAQQFPDLHSELNLSSLELGDSALYFCASSIAGGSYNEQFFGPGTRLTVL.

The chain employs TRBV7-9 and TRBJ1-3; D not certain. V was clipped by 5 bases and J by 4 bases, with 12 bases between them. This CDR3 region has 14 residues. Germline values: CDR1 SEHNR, CDR2 FQNEAQ (reference sequence). The CDR3 region has the DNA TGTGCCAGCAGCCCCGGGTTTATGGGAAACACCATATATTTT. This gives the protein CASSPGFMGNTIYF.

This sequence joins TRBV11-2 and TRBJ2-3; TRBD2 matches at 10 bases. Germline CDR1 SGHAT, CDR2 FQNNGV. Losses at the gene ends were 3 bases for V and 6 bases for J; bases not matched to a gene: 6. The CDR3 totals 15 residues. The CDR3 reads CASSLERGGRDTQYF. As DNA, the CDR3 is TGTGCCAGCAGCTTGGAGCGGGGGGGCAGGGATACGCAGTATTTT.

In its sample, this clone was seen once. This sequence joins TRBV11-2 and TRBJ2-3; TRBD2 is a possible D gene (7 bases). CDR3 length: 15 residues. V lost 7 bases and J 2 bases, leaving 16 bases between the germline ends. Germline V gene lookup returns CDR1 SGHAT and CDR2 FQNNGV. The CDR3 DNA sequence: TGTGCCAGCATAGGGGGGGTTATTACCACAGATACGCAGTATTTT. Translating it yields CASIGGVITTDTQYF.

The DNA of the CDR3 is TGTGCCAGCAGCCAGGAACAGGGAGCTTACTATGGCTACACCTTC. It encodes CASSQEQGAYYGYTF. This chain connects TRBV14 to TRBJ1-2; TRBD1 is a possible D gene (6 bases). Trimming pared 3 bases from V and 3 bases from J, leaving 14 bases between. The CDR3 extends over 15 amino acids. CDR1 is SGHDN and CDR2 is FVKESK in the germline V gene. The whole variable domain, remainder taken from reference TRBV14 and TRBJ1-2, is EAGVTQFPSHSVIEKGQTVTLRCDPISGHDNLYWYRRVMGKEIKFLLHFVKESKQDESGMPNNRFLAERTGGTYSTLKVQPAELEDSGVYFCASSQEQGAYYGYTFGSGTRLTVV.

As for this clone: Other DNA sequences within the sample encode an identical CDR3. In DNA, the CDR3 is TGCGCCAGCAGCTTGACAGGGGGGGATTCACCCCTCCACTTT. Translating gives CASSLTGGDSPLHF. The V gene is TRBV5-1, the J gene TRBJ1-6, with 8 bases fitting TRBD1. Per the germline V gene, CDR1 is SGHRS and CDR2 is YFSETQ. V was clipped by 1 base and J by 8 bases; unmatched bases: 2. The CDR3 contains 14 residues.

V is TRBV11-3 and J is TRBJ1-1, with D maybe TRBD1 (5 bases). V gave up 5 bases and J gave up 1 base, with 11 bases separating them. The CDR3 sequence is 14 residues long. Germline V gene data show CDR1 as SGHNT and CDR2 as YENEEA. The DNA of the CDR3 is TGTGCCAGCAGCGCCGGTACAGGGAACACTGAAGCTTTCTTT. This encodes CASSAGTGNTEAFF. The entire variable domain, with the rest obtained from reference TRBV11-3 and TRBJ1-1, is as follows: EAGVVQSPRYKIIEKKQPVAFWCNPISGHNTLYWYLQNLGQGPELLIRYENEEAVDDSQLPKDRFSAERLKGVDSTLKIQPAELGDSAVYLCASSAGTGNTEAFFGQGTRLTVV.

This clone was recorded at least ten times. The sample carries other DNA sequences with the same CDR3. This sequence joins TRBV3-1 (or the pseudogene TRBV3-2) and TRBJ1-5; D unclear. V lost 2 bases to trimming and J lost 2 bases, with 4 bases between them. Germline V CDR1 and CDR2: LGHDT, YNNKEL (reference sequence). This CDR3 is built from 13 residues. The CDR3 DNA sequence: TGTGCCAGCAGCCAACGTGGCAATCAGCCCCAGCATTTT. Protein: CASSQRGNQPQHF.

The CDR3 spells CASSRAGVWEKLFF. CDR3 DNA sequence: TGTGCCAGCAGCCGAGCGGGCGTTTGGGAAAAACTGTTTTTT. The gene calls are TRBV11-2 and TRBJ1-4; unclear D gene. V gave up 5 bases and J gave up 8 bases, with 15 bases separating them. CDR1 is SGHAT, CDR2 FQNNGV, per germline. This CDR3 region has 14 residues.